This T cell receptor (beta chain) derives from a study of blood T cell repertoires in COVID-19. Overall study: COVID-19 samples, acute and convalescent, were from the United States, Italy and Spain. T cells, B-cell-depleted T cells, or PBMCs supplied cDNA or gDNA.

Germline V gene data show CDR1 as SGHTA and CDR2 as FQGNSA. The length of the CDR3 is 12 residues. V was trimmed by 4 bases and J by 3 bases, leaving 7 bases between them. In the original processing: Estimation of nucleated cell counts relied on the amplification of reference gene primers. Data came from immunoSEQ multiplex PCR; TCRdb stores just in-frame clones and leaves some out. V, J and clone size are taken as reported in that table, and D and trimming were inferred from the DNA itself. The sample records approximately 250,000 clones, less than 85% being singletons. This clonotype originated in a man aged 55 to 69 who had recovered from COVID-19. The V and J genes are TRBV7-2 and TRBJ2-7; D is undetermined. Material for sequencing was peripheral blood. CDR3 DNA sequence: TGTGCCAGCAGCTCCGGAGTCTACGAGCAGTACTTC. This encodes CASSSGVYEQYF. Supplemented by reference TRBV7-2 and TRBJ2-7, the full variable domain reads GAGVSQSPSNKVTEKGKDVELRCDPISGHTALYWYRQSLGQGLEFLIYFQGNSAPDKSGLPSDRFSAERTGGSVSTLTIQRTQQEDSAVYLCASSSGVYEQYFGPGTRLTVT.